By sample fraction, the clone carrying this T cell receptor (beta chain) is medium-sized. Antigen: not known. Other DNA variants within this sample encode the same CDR3. The CDR3 is 15 residues long. This entry belongs to a study of shared clonotypes between healthy human individuals. Findings and limits, study-wide: The diversity represented, both genetic and in exposure history, was limited by few donors.

Healthy adults negative for HIV, lacking recent acute infections or vaccinations, served as donors. Some clones are missing from TCRdb's copy, which holds only in-frame ones; the method was immunoSEQ multiplex PCR. The table lists roughly 500,000 clones, 81% of them singletons. The sample consisted of PBMCs. The receptor was isolated from a woman aged 40-49 years in good health. Some clones in this sample may be carry-over from other donors' samples. The chain uses TRBV21-1 and TRBJ2-7; the table's D call, TRBD2, was not checked against the DNA. TRBV21-1 constitutes a pseudogene. CDR3 DNA: TGTGCCAGCAGCAAAGACGCAGCGGGAGCGGAAGAGCAGTACTTC. It specifies CASSKDAAGAEEQYF.